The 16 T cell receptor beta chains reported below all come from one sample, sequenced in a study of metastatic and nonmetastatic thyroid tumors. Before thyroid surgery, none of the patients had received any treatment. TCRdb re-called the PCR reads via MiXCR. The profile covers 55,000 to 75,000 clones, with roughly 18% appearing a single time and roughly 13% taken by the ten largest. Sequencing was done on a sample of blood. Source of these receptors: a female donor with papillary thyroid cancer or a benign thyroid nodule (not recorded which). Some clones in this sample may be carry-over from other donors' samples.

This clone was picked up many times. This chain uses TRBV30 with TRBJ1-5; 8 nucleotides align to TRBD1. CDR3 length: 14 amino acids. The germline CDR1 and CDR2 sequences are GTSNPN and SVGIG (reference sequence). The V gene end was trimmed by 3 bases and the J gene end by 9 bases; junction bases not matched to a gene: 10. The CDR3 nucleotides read TGTGCCTGGAGGGGTGGACAGGGCCTGGGGCCCCAGCATTTT. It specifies CAWRGGQGLGPQHF.

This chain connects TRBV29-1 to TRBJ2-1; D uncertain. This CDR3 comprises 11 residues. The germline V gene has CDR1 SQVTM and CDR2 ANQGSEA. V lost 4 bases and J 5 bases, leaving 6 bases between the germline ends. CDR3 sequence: CSVGQDNEQFF. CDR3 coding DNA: TGCAGCGTTGGTCAGGACAATGAGCAGTTCTTC.

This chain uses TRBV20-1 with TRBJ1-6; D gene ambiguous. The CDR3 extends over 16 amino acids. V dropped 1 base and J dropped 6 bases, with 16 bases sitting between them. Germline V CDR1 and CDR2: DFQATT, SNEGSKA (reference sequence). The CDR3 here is CSARVGGQSFNSPLHF. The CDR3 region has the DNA TGCAGTGCTAGAGTCGGAGGGCAGTCGTTTAATTCACCCCTCCACTTT.

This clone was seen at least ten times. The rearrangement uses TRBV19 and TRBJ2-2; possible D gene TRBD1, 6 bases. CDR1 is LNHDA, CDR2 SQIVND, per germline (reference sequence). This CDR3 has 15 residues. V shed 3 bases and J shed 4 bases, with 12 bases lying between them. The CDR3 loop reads CASSIRDTFTGELFF. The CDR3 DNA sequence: TGTGCCAGTAGTATCCGGGACACTTTCACCGGGGAGCTGTTTTTT.

CDR3 loop: CSASGGSSPYEQYF. The CDR3 coding sequence is TGCAGTGCTAGTGGCGGGAGCTCACCCTACGAGCAGTACTTC. This chain connects TRBV20-1 to TRBJ2-7; 7 bases are a match to TRBD2. Trimming took 3 bases from V and 2 from J; bases not matched to a gene: 7. Germline V lookup: CDR1 DFQATT, CDR2 SNEGSKA (reference sequence). The CDR3 totals 14 residues.

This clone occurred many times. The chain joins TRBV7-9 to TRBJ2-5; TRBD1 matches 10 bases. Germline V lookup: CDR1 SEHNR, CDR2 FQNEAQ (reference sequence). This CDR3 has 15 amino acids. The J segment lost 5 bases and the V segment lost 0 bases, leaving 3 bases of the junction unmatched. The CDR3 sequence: CASSLAGQGLETQYF. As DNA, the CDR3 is TGTGCCAGCAGCTTAGCGGGACAGGGGTTGGAGACCCAGTACTTC.

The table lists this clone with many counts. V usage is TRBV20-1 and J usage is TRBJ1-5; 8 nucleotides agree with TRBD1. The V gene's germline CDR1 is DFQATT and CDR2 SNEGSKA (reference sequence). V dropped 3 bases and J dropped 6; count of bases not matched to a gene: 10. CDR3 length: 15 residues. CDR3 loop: CSARGTGLVSQPQHF. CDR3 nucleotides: TGCAGTGCTAGGGGGACAGGTTTAGTGTCTCAGCCCCAGCATTTT.

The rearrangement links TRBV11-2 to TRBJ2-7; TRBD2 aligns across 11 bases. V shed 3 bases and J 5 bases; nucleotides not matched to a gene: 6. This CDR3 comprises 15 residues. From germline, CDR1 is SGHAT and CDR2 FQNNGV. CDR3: CASSLMTSGKNEQYF. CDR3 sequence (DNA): TGTGCCAGCAGCTTGATGACTAGCGGGAAGAACGAGCAGTACTTC.

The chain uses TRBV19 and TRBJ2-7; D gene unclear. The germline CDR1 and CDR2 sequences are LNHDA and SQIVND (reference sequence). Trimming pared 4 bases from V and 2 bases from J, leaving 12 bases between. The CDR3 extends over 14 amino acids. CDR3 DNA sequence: TGTGCCAGTAGTAAGGAGACATTTACCTACGAGCAGTACTTC. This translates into CASSKETFTYEQYF.

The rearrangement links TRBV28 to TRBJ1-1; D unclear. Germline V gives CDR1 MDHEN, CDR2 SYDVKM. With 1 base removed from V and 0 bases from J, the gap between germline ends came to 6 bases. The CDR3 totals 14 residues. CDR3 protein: CASSLLQLNTEAFF. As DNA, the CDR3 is TGTGCCAGCAGTTTATTACAGTTGAACACTGAAGCTTTCTTT.

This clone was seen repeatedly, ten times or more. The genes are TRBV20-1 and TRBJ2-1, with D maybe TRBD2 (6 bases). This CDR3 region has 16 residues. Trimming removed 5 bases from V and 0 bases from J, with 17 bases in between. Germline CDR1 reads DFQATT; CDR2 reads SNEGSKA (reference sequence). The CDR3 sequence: CSAPPRGGTSYNEQFF. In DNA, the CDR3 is TGCAGTGCTCCGCCGCGTGGGGGGACCTCCTACAATGAGCAGTTCTTC.

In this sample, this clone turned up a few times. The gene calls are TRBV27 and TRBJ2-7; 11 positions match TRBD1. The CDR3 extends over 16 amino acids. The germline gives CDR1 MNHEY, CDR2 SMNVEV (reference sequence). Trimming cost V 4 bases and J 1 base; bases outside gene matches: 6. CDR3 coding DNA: TGTGCCAGCAGTTCCCGGACAGGGGGCGGGTCCTACGAGCAGTACTTC. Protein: CASSSRTGGGSYEQYF.

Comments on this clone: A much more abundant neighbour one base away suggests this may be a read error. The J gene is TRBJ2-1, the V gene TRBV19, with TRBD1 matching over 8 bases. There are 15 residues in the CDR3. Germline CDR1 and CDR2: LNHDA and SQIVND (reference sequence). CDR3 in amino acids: CVSRPDQGAGNEQFF. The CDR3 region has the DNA TGTGTCAGTAGACCCGACCAGGGGGCAGGTAATGAGCAGTTCTTC. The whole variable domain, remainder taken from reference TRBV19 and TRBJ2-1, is DGGITQSPKYLFRKEGQNVTLSCEQNLNHDAMYWYRQDPGQGLRLIYYSQIVNDFQKGDIAEGYSVSREKKESFPLTVTSAQKNPTAFYLCVSRPDQGAGNEQFFGPGTRLTVL.

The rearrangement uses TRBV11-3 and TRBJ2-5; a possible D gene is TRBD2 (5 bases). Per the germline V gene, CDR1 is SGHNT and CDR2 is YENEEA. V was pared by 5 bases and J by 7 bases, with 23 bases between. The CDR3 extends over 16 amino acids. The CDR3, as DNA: TGTGCCAGCAGCCCCCCGGACGAGGGCGGTCTGGGGACCCAGTACTTC. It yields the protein CASSPPDEGGLGTQYF.

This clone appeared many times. The CDR3 sequence is CASSPGTGFSYEQYF. The CDR3, as DNA: TGTGCCAGTAGCCCCGGGACAGGCTTCTCCTACGAGCAGTACTTC. The chain has TRBV19 and TRBJ2-7, with 8 bases matching TRBD1. The V segment lost 6 bases and the J segment 0 bases; nucleotides outside the gene matches: 7. CDR1 and CDR2 (germline): LNHDA, SQIVND (reference sequence). This CDR3 comprises 15 residues.

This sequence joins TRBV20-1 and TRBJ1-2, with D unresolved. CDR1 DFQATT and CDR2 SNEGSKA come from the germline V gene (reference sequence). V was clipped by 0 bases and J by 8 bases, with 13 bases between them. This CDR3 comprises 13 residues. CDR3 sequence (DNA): TGCAGTGCTAGAGATGCCCCGGCCGGGGGCTACACCTTC. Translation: CSARDAPAGGYTF.